These T cell receptor beta chains were read from a single sample in a study of shared clonotypes between healthy human individuals. Clones were sequenced by immunoSEQ multiplex PCR, and TCRdb holds only the in-frame ones, with some missing. Among approximately 250,000 clones listed, approximately 70% were seen once. Sequencing input: memory CD4+ T cells sorted from blood. These receptors originate from a man aged 25-40 years in good health. Each CDR3 is given without its conserved first and last residue. Expanded clones get a size class; other rows say once, few or many, or leave the size out.

13	few	TRBV19	TRBJ2-7	ASKMTSGRSYEQY
16	few	TRBV5-4	TRBJ1-2	ASSSERDRALIVYGYT
13	few	TRBV6-6	TRBJ1-2	ASSDRDRGLDGYT
13	few	TRBV28	TRBJ1-4	ASSLGQGENEKLF
13	-	TRBV5-4	TRBJ2-7	ASNPLGLPPYEQY
9	-	TRBV7-4	TRBJ2-7	ASRDGYEQY
14	many	TRBV5-8	TRBJ2-7	ASSLAPGNGFYEQY
11	-	TRBV28	TRBJ2-5	ASRGGEWETQY
14	few	TRBV6-1	TRBJ1-5	ASSEAVGPYHQPQH
10	-	TRBV6-4	TRBJ2-7	ASARGPYEQY
13	-	TRBV7-9	TRBJ2-1	ASSPIAGVMNEQF
12	-	TRBV18	TRBJ2-3	ASSRGLAIDTQY
13	-	TRBV7-2	TRBJ2-1	ASCELVSSYNEQF
12	-	TRBV29-1	TRBJ2-3	SAGLGQATDTQY
13	-	TRBV9	TRBJ2-5	ASSVDGQGEETQY
11	-	TRBV27	TRBJ1-5	ASKGRNNQPQH
9	-	TRBV7-9	TRBJ2-5	ASSPKETQY